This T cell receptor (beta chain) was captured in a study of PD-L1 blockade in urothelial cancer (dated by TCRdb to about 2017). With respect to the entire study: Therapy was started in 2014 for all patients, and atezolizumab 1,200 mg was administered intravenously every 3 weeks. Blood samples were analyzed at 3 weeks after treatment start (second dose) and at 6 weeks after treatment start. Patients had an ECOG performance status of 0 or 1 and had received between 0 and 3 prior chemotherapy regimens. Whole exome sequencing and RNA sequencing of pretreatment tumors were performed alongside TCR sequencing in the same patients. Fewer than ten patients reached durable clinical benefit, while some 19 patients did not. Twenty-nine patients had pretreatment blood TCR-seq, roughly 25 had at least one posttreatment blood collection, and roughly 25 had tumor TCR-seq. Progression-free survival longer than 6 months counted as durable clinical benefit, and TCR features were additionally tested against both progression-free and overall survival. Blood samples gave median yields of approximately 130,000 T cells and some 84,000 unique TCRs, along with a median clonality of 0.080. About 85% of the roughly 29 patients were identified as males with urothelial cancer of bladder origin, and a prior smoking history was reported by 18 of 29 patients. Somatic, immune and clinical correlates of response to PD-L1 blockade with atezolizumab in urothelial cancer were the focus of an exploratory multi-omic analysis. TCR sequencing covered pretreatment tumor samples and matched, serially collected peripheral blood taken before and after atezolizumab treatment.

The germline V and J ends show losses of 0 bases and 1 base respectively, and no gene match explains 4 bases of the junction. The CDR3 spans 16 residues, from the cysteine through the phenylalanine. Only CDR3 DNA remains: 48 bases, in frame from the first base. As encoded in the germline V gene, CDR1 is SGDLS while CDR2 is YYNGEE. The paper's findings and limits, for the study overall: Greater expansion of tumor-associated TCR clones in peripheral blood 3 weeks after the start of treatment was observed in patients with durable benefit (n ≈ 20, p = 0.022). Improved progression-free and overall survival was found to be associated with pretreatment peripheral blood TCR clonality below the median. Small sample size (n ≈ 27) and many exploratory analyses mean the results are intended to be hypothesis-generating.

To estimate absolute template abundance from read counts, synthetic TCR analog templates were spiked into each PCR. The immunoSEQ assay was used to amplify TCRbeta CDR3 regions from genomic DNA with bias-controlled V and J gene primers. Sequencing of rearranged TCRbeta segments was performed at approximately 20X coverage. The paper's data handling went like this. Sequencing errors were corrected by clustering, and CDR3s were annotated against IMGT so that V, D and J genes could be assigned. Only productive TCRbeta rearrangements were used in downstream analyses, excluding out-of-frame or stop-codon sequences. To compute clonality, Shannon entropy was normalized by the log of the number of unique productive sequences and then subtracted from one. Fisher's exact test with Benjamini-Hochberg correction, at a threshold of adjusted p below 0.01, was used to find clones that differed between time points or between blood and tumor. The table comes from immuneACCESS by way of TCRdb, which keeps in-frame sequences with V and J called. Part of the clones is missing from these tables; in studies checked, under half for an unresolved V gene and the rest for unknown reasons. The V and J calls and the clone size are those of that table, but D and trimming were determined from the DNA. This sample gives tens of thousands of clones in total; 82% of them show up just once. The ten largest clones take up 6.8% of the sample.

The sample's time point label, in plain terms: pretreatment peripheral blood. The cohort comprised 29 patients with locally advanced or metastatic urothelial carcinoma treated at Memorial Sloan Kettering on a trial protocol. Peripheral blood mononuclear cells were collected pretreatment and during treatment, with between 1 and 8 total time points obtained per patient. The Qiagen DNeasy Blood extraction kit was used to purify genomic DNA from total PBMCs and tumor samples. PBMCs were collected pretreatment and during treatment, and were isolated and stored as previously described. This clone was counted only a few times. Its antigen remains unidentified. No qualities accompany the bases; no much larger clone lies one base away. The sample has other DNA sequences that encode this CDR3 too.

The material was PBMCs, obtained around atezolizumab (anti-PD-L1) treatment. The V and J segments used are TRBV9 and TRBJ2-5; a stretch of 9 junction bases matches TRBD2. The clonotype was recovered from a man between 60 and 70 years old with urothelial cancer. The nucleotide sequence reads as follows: TGTGCCAGCAGCGTAGGGCTAGCGGGGATCCAAGAGACCCAGTACTTC. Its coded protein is CASSVGLAGIQETQYF.